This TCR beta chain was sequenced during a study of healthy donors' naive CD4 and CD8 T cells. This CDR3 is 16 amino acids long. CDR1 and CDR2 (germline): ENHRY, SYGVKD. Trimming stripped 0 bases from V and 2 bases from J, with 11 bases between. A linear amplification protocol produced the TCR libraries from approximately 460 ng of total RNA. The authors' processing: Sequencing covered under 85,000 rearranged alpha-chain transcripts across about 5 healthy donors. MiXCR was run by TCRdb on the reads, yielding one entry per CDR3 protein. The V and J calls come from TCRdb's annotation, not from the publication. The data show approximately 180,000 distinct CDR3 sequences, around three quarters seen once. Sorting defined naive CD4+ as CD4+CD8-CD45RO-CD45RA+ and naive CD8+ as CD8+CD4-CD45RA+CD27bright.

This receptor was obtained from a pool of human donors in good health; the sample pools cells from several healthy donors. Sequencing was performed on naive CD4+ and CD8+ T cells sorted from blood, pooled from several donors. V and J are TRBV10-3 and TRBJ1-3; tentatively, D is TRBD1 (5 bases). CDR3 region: CAISESPGRAGNTIYF. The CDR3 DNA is TGTGCCATCAGTGAGTCTCCGGGCAGGGCTGGAAACACCATATATTTT.